Listed below are T cell receptor beta chains from one sample, sequenced in a study of OX40 agonist ivuxolimab in advanced cancers. Sequenced by immunoSEQ multiplex PCR; TCRdb stores in-frame clones only, minus some. The sample lists around 83,000 clones, about 81% occurring once. The sequences come from CD4+ or CD8+ T cells sorted from blood, collected in a trial of the OX40 agonist ivuxolimab. Receptor source: an adult with an advanced solid tumor such as melanoma, head and neck, liver or kidney cancer. Each CDR3 is given with its conserved first and last residue. A D gene is named only where the DNA matches it firmly. Size is omitted from some rows. Given values are once, few, many or a class for expanded clones.

>TRBJ2-3|TRBV6-5|16|TRBD1|-
TGTGCCAGCAGTTACGGACCGGGACAGATCACAGATACGCAGTATTTT
CASSYGPGQITDTQYF
>TRBJ1-4|TRBV10-3|13|-|-
TGTGCCATCAGTGAGCCTCCTACGGAAAAACTGTTTTTT
CAISEPPTEKLFF
>TRBJ1-2|TRBV7-8|15|-|-
TGTGCCAGCAGCCCATACCAACTGACAGCCTATGGCTACACCTTC
CASSPYQLTAYGYTF
>TRBJ2-6|TRBV19|13|-|-
TGTGCCAGTAGTAGTTCTGGGGCCAACGTCCTGACTTTC
CASSSSGANVLTF
>TRBJ2-7|TRBV9|14|-|few
TGTGCCAGCAGCGTAGCTTCGGGACCCTACGAGCAGTACTTC
CASSVASGPYEQYF
>TRBJ1-2|TRBV7-3|14|TRBD1|-
TGTGCCAGCAGCCCGACAGGGGGCAACTATGGCTACACCTTC
CASSPTGGNYGYTF
>TRBJ2-5|TRBV21-1|14|-|-
TGTGCCACCTGGGGGGGGGCGTTACAAGAGACCCAGTACTTC
CATWGGALQETQYF
>TRBJ2-7|TRBV27|14|TRBD1|-
TGTGCCAGCAGACGGACAGGGAGCTCCTACGAGCAGTACTTC
CASRRTGSSYEQYF
>TRBJ2-4|TRBV27|15|-|-
TGTGCCAGCAGTTCACAGGGACTAGCCAAAAACATTCAGTACTTC
CASSSQGLAKNIQYF
>TRBJ2-3|TRBV7-8|15|-|-
TGTGCCAGCAGCCGGGGGGCGGGTTGGACAGATACGCAGTATTTT
CASSRGAGWTDTQYF
>TRBJ2-3|TRBV25-1|12|-|-
TGTGCCAGCAGTGAAAGCACAGATACGCAGTATTTT
CASSESTDTQYF
>TRBJ1-6|TRBV11-3|18|-|-
TGTGCCAGCAGCTTAGACCAAGGAGGAAGCTCCTATAATTCACCCCTCCACTTT
CASSLDQGGSSYNSPLHF
>TRBJ2-3|TRBV19|14|-|-
TGTGCCAGTAGTATAGATACGGGCACAGATACGCAGTATTTT
CASSIDTGTDTQYF
>TRBJ1-2|TRBV30|12|-|-
TGTGCCTGGAGCGAAGAGGGATATGGCTACACCTTC
CAWSEEGYGYTF
>TRBJ2-1|TRBV5-1|15|-|-
TGCGCCAGCAGTTTAACAGGGAACCGAAACAATGAGCAGTTCTTC
CASSLTGNRNNEQFF
>TRBJ1-5|TRBV7-9|14|-|-
TGTGCCAGCAGCTTAATAGGACATAATCAGCCCCAGCATTTT
CASSLIGHNQPQHF
>TRBJ2-3|TRBV2|15|-|once
TGTGCCAGCGAGACTGGGCAGTCTAGCACAGATACGCAGTATTTT
CASETGQSSTDTQYF
>TRBJ1-1|TRBV2|13|TRBD1|-
TGTGCCAGCAACTTCGACAGGGGGCGTTGGGCTTTCTTT
CASNFDRGRWAFF
>TRBJ2-7|TRBV9|16|TRBD2|-
TGTGCCAGCAGCTCCGAGGCGGGACTAGCGGGAGTCGAGCAGTACTTC
CASSSEAGLAGVEQYF
>TRBJ1-6|TRBV2|13|-|-
TGTGCCAGCAGTTTTACAGGGACCTCACCCCTCCACTTT
CASSFTGTSPLHF
>TRBJ1-2|TRBV2|14|-|-
TGTGCCAGCAGTGTAGGGGGTGGGGCCCATGGCTACACCTTC
CASSVGGGAHGYTF
>TRBJ2-1|TRBV7-9|13|TRBD2|-
TGTGCCAGCAGCTTCGGGGGGAGGAATGAGCAGTTCTTC
CASSFGGRNEQFF
>TRBJ2-1|TRBV9|13|-|-
TGTGCCAGCAGCGTAGAAGGTAGTCGCGTGCAGTTCTTC
CASSVEGSRVQFF
>TRBJ1-2|TRBV6-1|16|TRBD1|-
TGTGCCAGCAGTGGGGGAACAGGGGATCATAACTATGGCTACACCTTC
CASSGGTGDHNYGYTF
>TRBJ2-2|TRBV4-3|16|TRBD2|-
TGCGCCAGCACCCCTTCCAGCGGGGTGAACACCGGGGAGCTGTTTTTT
CASTPSSGVNTGELFF
>TRBJ2-7|TRBV5-5|18|TRBD1|-
TGTGCCAGCAGCCGGACCGGGACAGGGCACTTTCTTTTCTACGAGCAGTACTTC
CASSRTGTGHFLFYEQYF
>TRBJ2-4|TRBV10-3|15|-|-
TGTGCCATCAGTGAGGAGGGCCTAGCCAAAAACATTCAGTACTTC
CAISEEGLAKNIQYF
>TRBJ1-2|TRBV11-2|15|TRBD1|-
TGTGCCAGCAGCTTTAATCCGAGACAGGGCTACGGCTACACCTTC
CASSFNPRQGYGYTF
>TRBJ2-1|TRBV13|15|TRBD1|-
TGTGCCAGCAGTTACCAGGTAACAGGGGACAATGAGCAGTTCTTC
CASSYQVTGDNEQFF
>TRBJ1-3|TRBV18|14|TRBD1|few
TGTGCCAGCTCGCGGGACAGCTCTGGAAACACCATATATTTT
CASSRDSSGNTIYF
>TRBJ1-5|TRBV2|15|-|-
TGTGCCAGCAGTGAAACCAGCCCAGCAGGGCAGCCCCAGCATTTT
CASSETSPAGQPQHF
>TRBJ2-7|TRBV7-9|16|TRBD2|-
TGTGCCAGCAGCTTATCAGCGGGAGGGAGCTCCTACGAGCAGTACTTC
CASSLSAGGSSYEQYF
>TRBJ1-4|TRBV18|13|-|few
TGTGCCAGCTCACCTGGAATAAATGAAAAACTGTTTTTT
CASSPGINEKLFF